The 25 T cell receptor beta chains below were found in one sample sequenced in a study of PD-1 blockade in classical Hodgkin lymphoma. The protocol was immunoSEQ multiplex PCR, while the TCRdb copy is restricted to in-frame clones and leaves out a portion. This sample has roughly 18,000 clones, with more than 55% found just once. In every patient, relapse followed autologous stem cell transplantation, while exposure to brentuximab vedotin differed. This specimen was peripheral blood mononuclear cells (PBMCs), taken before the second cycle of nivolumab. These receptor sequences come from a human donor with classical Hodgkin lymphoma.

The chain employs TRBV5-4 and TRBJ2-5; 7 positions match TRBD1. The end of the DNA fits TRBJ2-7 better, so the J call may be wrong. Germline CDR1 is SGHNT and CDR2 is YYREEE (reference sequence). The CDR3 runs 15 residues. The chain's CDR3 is CASSRPGEGAGEQYF. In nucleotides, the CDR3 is TGTGCCAGCAGCCGACCTGGAGAGGGGGCGGGCGAGCAGTACTTC.

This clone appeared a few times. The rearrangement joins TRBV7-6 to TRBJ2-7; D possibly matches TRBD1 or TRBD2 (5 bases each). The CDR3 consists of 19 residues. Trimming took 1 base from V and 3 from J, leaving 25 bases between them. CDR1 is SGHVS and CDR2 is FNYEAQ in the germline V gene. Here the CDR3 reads CASSLEATVPGTGDYEQYF. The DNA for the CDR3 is TGTGCCAGCAGCTTAGAGGCGACTGTCCCCGGGACCGGGGACTACGAGCAGTACTTC.

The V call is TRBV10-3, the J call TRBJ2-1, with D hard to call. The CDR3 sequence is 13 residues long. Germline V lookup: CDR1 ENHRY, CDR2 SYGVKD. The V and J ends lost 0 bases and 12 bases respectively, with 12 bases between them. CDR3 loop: CAISESGPMRQFF. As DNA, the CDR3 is TGTGCCATCAGTGAGTCAGGGCCAATGAGGCAGTTCTTC.

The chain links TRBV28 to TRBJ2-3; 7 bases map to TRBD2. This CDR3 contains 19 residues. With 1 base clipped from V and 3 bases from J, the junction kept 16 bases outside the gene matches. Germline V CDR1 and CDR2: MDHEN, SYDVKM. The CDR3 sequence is CASSLFGAVGRRGTDTQYF. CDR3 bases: TGTGCCAGCAGTTTATTCGGGGCGGTCGGGAGGCGGGGGACAGATACGCAGTATTTT.

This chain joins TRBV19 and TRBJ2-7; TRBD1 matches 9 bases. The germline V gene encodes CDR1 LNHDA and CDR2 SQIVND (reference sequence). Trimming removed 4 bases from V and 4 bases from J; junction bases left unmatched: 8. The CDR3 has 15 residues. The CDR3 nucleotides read TGTGCCAGTAGTAGCGTGACAGGGGGGACGTACGAGCAGTACTTC. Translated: CASSSVTGGTYEQYF.

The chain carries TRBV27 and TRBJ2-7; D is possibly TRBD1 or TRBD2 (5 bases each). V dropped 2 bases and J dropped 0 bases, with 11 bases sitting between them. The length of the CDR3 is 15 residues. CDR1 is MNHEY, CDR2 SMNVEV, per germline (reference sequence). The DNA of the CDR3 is TGTGCCAGCAGTTTAAGACCAGGGAGCTCCTACGAGCAGTACTTC. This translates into CASSLRPGSSYEQYF.

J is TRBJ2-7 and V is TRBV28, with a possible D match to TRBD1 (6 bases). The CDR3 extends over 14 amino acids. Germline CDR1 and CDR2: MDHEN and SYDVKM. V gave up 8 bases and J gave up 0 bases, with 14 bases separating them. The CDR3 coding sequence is TGTGCCAGCTCAGGGGTCTCCAGCTCCTACGAGCAGTACTTC. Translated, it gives CASSGVSSSYEQYF.

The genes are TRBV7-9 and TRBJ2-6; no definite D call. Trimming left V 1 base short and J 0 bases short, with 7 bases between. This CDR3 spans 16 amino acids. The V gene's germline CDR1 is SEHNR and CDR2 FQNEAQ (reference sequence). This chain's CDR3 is CASSLGTDSGANVLTF. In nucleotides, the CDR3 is TGTGCCAGCAGCTTAGGAACTGACTCTGGGGCCAACGTCCTGACTTTC.

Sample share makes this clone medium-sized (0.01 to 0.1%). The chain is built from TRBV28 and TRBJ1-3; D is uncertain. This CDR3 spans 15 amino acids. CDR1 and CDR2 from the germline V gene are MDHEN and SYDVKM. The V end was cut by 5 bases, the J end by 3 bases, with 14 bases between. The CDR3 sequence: CASSGDTGSGNTIYF. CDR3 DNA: TGTGCCAGCAGTGGCGATACTGGAAGTGGAAACACCATATATTTT.

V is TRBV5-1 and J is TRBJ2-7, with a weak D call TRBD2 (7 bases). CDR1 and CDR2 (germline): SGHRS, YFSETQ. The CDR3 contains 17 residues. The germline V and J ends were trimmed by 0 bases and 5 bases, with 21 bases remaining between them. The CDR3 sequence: CASSLAYFGGGEDEQYF. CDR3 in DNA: TGCGCCAGCAGCTTGGCGTATTTTGGGGGGGGCGAGGACGAGCAGTACTTC.

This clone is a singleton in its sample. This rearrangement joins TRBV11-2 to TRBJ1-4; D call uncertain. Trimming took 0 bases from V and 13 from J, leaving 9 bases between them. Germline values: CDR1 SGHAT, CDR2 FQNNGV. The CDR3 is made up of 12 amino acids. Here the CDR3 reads CASSLDRLRLFF. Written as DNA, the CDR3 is TGTGCCAGCAGCTTAGACAGGCTAAGACTGTTTTTT.

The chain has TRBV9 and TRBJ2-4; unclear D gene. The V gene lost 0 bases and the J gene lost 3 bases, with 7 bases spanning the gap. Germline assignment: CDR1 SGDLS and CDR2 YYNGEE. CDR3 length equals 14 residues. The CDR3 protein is CASSVAQSKNIQYF. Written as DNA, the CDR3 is TGTGCCAGCAGCGTAGCCCAAAGCAAAAACATTCAGTACTTC.

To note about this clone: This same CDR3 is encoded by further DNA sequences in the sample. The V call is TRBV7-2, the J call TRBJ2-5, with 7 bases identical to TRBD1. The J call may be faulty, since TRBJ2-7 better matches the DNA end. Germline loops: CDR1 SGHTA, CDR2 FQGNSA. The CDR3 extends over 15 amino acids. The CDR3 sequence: CASSLGGTASYEQYF. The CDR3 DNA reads TGTGCCAGCAGCTTAGGTGGGACAGCCTCCTACGAGCAGTACTTC.

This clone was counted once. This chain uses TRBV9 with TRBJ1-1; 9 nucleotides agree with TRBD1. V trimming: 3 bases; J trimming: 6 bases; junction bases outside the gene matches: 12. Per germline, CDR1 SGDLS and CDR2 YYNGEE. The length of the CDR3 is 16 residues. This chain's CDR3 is CASSGRDRASVPEAFF. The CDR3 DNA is TGTGCCAGCAGCGGCCGGGACAGGGCTTCTGTCCCTGAAGCTTTCTTT.

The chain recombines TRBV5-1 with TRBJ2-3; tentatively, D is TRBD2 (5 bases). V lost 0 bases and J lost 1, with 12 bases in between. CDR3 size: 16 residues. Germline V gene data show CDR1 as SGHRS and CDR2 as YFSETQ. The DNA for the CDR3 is TGCGCCAGCAGCTTGGGGACTTCATCGGGCACAGATACGCAGTATTTT. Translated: CASSLGTSSGTDTQYF.

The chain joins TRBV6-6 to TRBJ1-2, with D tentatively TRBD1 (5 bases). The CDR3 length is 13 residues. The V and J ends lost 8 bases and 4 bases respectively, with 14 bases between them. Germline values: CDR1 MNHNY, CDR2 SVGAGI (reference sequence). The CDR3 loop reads CASQDSAFYGYTF. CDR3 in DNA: TGTGCCAGCCAAGACAGCGCATTCTATGGCTACACCTTC.

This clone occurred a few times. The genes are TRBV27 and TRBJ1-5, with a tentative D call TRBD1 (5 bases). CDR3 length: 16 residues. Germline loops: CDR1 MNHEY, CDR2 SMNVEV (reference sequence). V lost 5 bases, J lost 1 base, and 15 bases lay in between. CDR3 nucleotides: TGTGCCAGCAGTCCCACTCAGGGTTGGAGCAATCAGCCCCAGCATTTT. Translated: CASSPTQGWSNQPQHF.

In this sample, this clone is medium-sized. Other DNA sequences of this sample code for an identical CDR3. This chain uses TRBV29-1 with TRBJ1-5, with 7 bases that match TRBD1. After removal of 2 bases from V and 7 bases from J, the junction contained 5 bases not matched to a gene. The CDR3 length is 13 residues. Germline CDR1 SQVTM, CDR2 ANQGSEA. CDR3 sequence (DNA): TGCAGCGTTGAAACAGGGGTGGGACAGCCCCAGCATTTT. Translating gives CSVETGVGQPQHF.

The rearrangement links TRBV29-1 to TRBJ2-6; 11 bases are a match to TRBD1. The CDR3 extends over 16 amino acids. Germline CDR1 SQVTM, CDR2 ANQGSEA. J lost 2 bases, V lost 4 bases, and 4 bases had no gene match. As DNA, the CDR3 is TGCAGCGTTGCCCGGGACAGGGGGGCTGGGGCCAACGTCCTGACTTTC. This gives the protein CSVARDRGAGANVLTF.

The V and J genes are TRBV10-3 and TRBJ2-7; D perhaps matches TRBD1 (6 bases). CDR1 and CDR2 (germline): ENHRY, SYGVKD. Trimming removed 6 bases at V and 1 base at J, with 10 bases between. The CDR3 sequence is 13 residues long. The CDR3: CAISPGQSYEQYF. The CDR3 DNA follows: TGTGCCATCAGCCCTGGACAGTCCTACGAGCAGTACTTC.

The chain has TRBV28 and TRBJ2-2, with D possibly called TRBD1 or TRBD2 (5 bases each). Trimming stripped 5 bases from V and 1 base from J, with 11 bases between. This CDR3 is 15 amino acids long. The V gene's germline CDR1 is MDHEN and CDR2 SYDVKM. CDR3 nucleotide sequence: TGTGCCAGCAGTCGGGACGGACTGAACACCGGGGAGCTGTTTTTT. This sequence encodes CASSRDGLNTGELFF.

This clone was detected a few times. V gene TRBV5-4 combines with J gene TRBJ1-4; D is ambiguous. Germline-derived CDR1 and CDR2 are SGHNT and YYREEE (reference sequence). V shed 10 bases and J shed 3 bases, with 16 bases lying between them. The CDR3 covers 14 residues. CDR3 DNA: TGTGCCGTCCGGGTAGACGGACCTAATGAAAAACTGTTTTTT. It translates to CAVRVDGPNEKLFF.

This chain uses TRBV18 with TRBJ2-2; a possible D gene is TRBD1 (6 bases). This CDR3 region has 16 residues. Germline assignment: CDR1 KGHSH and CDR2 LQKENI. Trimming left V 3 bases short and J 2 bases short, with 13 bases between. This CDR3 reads CASSPIRTENTGELFF. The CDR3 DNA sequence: TGTGCCAGCTCACCGATCAGGACAGAAAACACCGGGGAGCTGTTTTTT.

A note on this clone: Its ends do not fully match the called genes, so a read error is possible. CDR3 loop: CASSYSLGHPSVF. In DNA, the CDR3 is TGTGCCAGCAGTTACTCGTTGGGACACCCTTCAGTCTTC. The chain carries TRBV6-5 and TRBJ1-2; possibly TRBD1 for D (6 bases). This CDR3 has 13 residues. CDR1 MNHEY and CDR2 SVGAGI come from the germline V gene.

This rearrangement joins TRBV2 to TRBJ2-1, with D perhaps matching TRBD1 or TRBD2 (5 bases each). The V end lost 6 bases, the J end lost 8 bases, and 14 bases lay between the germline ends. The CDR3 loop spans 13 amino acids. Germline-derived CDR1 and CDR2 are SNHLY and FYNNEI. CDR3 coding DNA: TGTGCCAGCAGCGGGACGTCGTGGGATGAGCAGTTCTTC. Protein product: CASSGTSWDEQFF.